This T cell receptor (beta chain) stems from a study of cytomegalovirus exposure and HLA in healthy donors. Regarding the study as a whole: Prior analysis indicated that the majority of TCR beta V segments exhibited productivity approximately 87% or approximately 30% of the time. Immune exposure data for these donors was limited to CMV serostatus.

The V end was cut by 4 bases, the J end by 0 bases, with 11 bases between. Germline CDR1 LGHNA, CDR2 YSLEER. This CDR3 has 15 residues. The PCR used 60 Vbeta and 13 Jbeta primers. Sequencing used immunoSEQ multiplex PCR; TCRdb keeps in-frame clones, though not all of them. The sample includes some 55,000 clones, just under 85% of them seen just once. Remarks on this clone: Its antigen remains unknown.

V and J are TRBV4-3 and TRBJ2-3; TRBD2 might be the D (5 bases). Sequenced sample: PBMCs. The source of this sequence is a man aged 35 to 55 in good health and CMV-seronegative. The CDR3 here is CASSLERWSTDTQYF. The CDR3 nucleotides read TGCGCCAGCAGCCTGGAGCGGTGGAGCACAGATACGCAGTATTTT.